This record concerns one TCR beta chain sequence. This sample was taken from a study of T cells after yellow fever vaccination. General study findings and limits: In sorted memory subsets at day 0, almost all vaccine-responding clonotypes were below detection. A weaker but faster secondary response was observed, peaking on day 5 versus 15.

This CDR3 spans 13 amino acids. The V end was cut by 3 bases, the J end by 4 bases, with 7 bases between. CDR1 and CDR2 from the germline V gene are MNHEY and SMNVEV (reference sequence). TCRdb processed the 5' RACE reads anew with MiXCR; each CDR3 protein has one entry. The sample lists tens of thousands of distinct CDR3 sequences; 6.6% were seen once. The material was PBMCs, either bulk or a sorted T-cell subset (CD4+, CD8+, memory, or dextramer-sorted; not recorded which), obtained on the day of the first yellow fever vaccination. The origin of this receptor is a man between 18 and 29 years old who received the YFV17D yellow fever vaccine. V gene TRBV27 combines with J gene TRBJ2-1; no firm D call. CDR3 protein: CASSFYRYNEQFF. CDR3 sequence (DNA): TGTGCCAGCAGTTTTTATCGGTACAATGAGCAGTTCTTC.